This paragraph reports one T cell receptor beta chain. cDNA synthesis used the whole RNA isolate, giving expressed TCRB sequences. TCRdb's table, derived via immunoSEQ multiplex PCR, lists solely in-frame clones and lacks some. The table lists about 470,000 clones, approximately 31% of them singletons. The data are from a study of beta chain features in type 1 diabetes. The CDR3 has 16 residues. With V trimmed by 7 bases and J by 4 bases, 12 bases remained unmatched. Germline CDR1 and CDR2: LNHDA and SQIVND (reference sequence). The receptor's source is a young man in good health. The sample consisted of naive CD4+ T cells from blood. This chain uses TRBV19 with TRBJ2-5; TRBD2 matches at 10 bases. The chain's CDR3 is CASTTASGRSPETQYF. CDR3 coding DNA: TGTGCCAGTACCACAGCTAGCGGGAGATCTCCAGAGACCCAGTACTTC.